This T cell receptor (beta chain) originates from a study of shared clonotypes between healthy human individuals. Study as a whole: Each donor contributed plates that comprised three CD4 naive, three CD4 memory, two CD8 naive and one CD8 memory. Study results and limitations: Clonotype sharing among donors was expected to depend on sequencing depth. Sequencing of the sorted subsets was shown by rarefaction to be incomplete despite large depth.

V dropped 4 bases and J dropped 4; count of bases not matched to a gene: 13. CDR3 length equals 16 residues. CDR1 is MNHEY and CDR2 is SMNVEV in the germline V gene (reference sequence). Comment on this clone: The antigen is undetermined.

Repertoires were generated with immunoSEQ multiplex PCR, while TCRdb's copy carries only in-frame clones and drops some. The data hold approximately 2.3 million clones, with over 90% observed a single time. Sequencing was done on a sample of naive CD4+ T cells from PBMCs. Subset indicated: CD45RA+ positively selected. This TCR derives from a man aged 18 to 29 in good health. Some clones in this sample may be carry-over from other donors' samples. J is TRBJ2-7 and V is TRBV27; TRBD2 agrees at 7 bases. CDR3 in amino acids: CASSSPGGGPGYEQYF. DNA of the CDR3: TGTGCCAGCAGTTCCCCCGGCGGGGGTCCGGGATACGAGCAGTACTTC.